This TCR beta chain was obtained from a study of long-term antiretroviral therapy in people with HIV (dated by TCRdb to 2022 to 2024). For the wider study: The earliest samples were collected roughly a decade before the 2015 WHO recommendation for immediate ART, at a time when ART was usually postponed until CD4 counts fell. A retrospective serial study tested whether ART initiation and durable HIV suppression were associated with changes in peripheral blood TRB repertoire composition and diversity. A total of over 150 cryopreserved PBMC samples came from 25 to 35 adults with confirmed HIV infection and were collected serially over a mean of roughly 6 years (range 1-12). Among the approximately 30 participants with HIV, fewer than twelve were female. No cross-contamination during QIAcube processing was seen in test extractions of a monoclonal T-cell line run alongside roughly 35 polyclonal samples. Study-wide findings and limitations: Inferences about post-ART repertoire changes were limited because no data were available on ART adherence, viral resistance or therapy changes. Starting ART was linked to a significant rise in TRB diversity, yet even with long-term ART the diversity remained significantly lower than in transplant donor controls. Because PBMC availability was limited, only the TCR beta chain was sequenced, with no alpha chain pairing. The repertoire was dominated across all time points by expanded TRB clones identified before ART initiation, although this dominance was seen to fluctuate and to decrease in many PLHIV after ART. Because pre-ART samples had limited cell numbers, profiling was done on unsorted PBMC rather than on sorted CD4+ and CD8+ T cells. The samples span the years 2004 to 2017, and the ART regimens used at that time may not be as effective as current regimens. CDR3 length ranges in HIV repertoires were narrower than in controls, and network structure suggested an antigen-experienced repertoire with only a slight naive shift after ART.

Inclusion was restricted to participants for whom at least one PBMC sample before ART initiation and at least two post-ART samples were available. Treatment was received in the United States of America by all participants with HIV. Cryopreserved samples of about 0.95-10 million PBMC were thawed and washed before DNA extraction. At the time of the earliest PBMC sample, participants with HIV were aged between roughly 20 and 60 years. PBMC samples were contributed by each participant from 1-4 timepoints before ART initiation and 2-8 timepoints after ART initiation, with a median of 7 samples. Serial HIV viral load, CD4+ T-cell count, ART history and demographic data were obtained for every participant. Genomic DNA was extracted from unsorted PBMC with a Qiagen kit on a QIAcube, processed in batches of 12 samples. Sequencing of the TRB variable region was done with the immunoSEQ hsTCRB v3.0 assay at survey level resolution. A depth of roughly 35,000-55,000 T-cell genomes per sample was targeted for TRB sequencing. An Illumina MiSeq with a v3 150-cycle kit was used to sequence the pooled TRB libraries. In the authors' own workflow: Analysis of repertoires was carried out in R inside a reproducible Nextflow workflow spanning QC, data transformation and analysis. LymphoSeq2, an R package for exploring AIRR-Seq data, was used to implement the custom analyses. Four samples yielding fewer than 5000 total TRB sequences were excluded, leaving over 150 analyzed HIV repertoires. Among the 180 or so HIV repertoires that were kept, 59 were collected before ART initiation and some 130 were collected after ART initiation. Repertoires were downsampled to 5000 TRB nucleotide sequences, with summary statistics averaged over 100 downsampling iterations. Only TRB sequences with CDR3 regions of at least seven amino acids were retained for analysis. Diversity was assessed using a clonality score derived from Shannon entropy and using the Gini coefficient. In the repertoire networks, any two of the top 5000 CDR3 amino acid sequences were linked whenever the two sequences differed by an edit distance of one. For TRB CDR3 amino acid sequences, GLIPH2 was used to predict antigen specificity groups and MHC restriction. To flag known associations with CMV, EBV, HIV or tissue antigens, CDR3 amino acid sequences were compared against VDJdb and McPAS-TCR. Pre-ART, post-ART and control groups were compared with Wilcoxon signed-rank tests and Holm-Bonferroni correction. What TCRdb holds here is the immuneACCESS table cut down to in-frame rearrangements. Part of the clones is not present; checked against another copy, under half of the missing clones reflect an unresolved V gene, and the others are unexplained. V and J calls and clone size are given by that table; D and trimming were obtained from the DNA. The sample profile shows approximately 34,000 clones; 83% of them were found once. Roughly 5.8% of the sample rests with the top ten.

The CDR3 holds 17 amino acids from the cysteine to the phenylalanine. Left in the record is the CDR3 DNA by itself, 51 bases read in frame from the first base. V is clipped by 1 base and J by 4 bases, and the sequence between their germline boundaries is 17 bases long. The germline V gene (reference sequence) gives CDR1 as LNHNV and CDR2 as YYDKDF. Notes on this clone: This clone's antigen is unknown. The input lacks base qualities; no much larger clone sits a single base away.

The receptor was derived from a man younger than 35 with HIV. The rearranged segments are TRBV15 and TRBJ1-3; the D gene is perhaps TRBD1, on 6 matching bases. This material consisted of unsorted PBMCs, taken 1 year after starting antiretroviral therapy. Read as DNA, the sequence is TGTGCCACCAGCAGAGTAGGCAGGGGAATCGCCGGAAACACCATATATTTT. Translated, it reads CATSRVGRGIAGNTIYF.